Listed here are 10 T cell receptor beta chains from one sample, sequenced in a study of CD8 T cells in ankylosing spondylitis. Overall study results and limits: A motif of eight or nine highly homologous TCR beta variants was seen as apparently characteristic of ankylosing spondylitis blood.

MiXCR was run by TCRdb on the 5' RACE reads, yielding one entry per CDR3 protein. The sample holds approximately 520,000 distinct CDR3 sequences, about 5.7% seen once. These receptors' antigens are unknown. Sequences were obtained from blood, either unsorted or a sorted T cell fraction (not recorded which). These receptors originate from a male donor with ankylosing spondylitis.

This clonotype was observed at least ten times. The chain is built from TRBV5-1 and TRBJ1-6; 8 positions agree with TRBD1. The CDR3 extends over 14 amino acids. Germline loops: CDR1 SGHRS, CDR2 YFSETQ. Germline trimming cut 0 bases from V and 8 bases from J; bases unmatched to any gene: 1. The CDR3 loop is CASSLETGDSPLHF. The CDR3, as DNA: TGCGCCAGCAGCTTGGAGACAGGGGATTCACCCCTCCACTTT.

This clonotype was observed many times. The V call is TRBV20-1, the J call TRBJ1-6, with a tentative D call TRBD1 (6 bases). CDR1 is DFQATT and CDR2 is SNEGSKA in the germline V gene (reference sequence). V gave up 3 bases and J gave up 5 bases, with 17 bases separating them. The CDR3 has 16 amino acids. CDR3 nucleotides: TGCAGTGCTAGCGGACTCGCACAGGGCAATAATTCACCCCTCCACTTT. Protein sequence: CSASGLAQGNNSPLHF.

Turning to this clonotype: A read error is possible here, since a much larger clone lies one base away. Here the CDR3 omits its conserved ending phenylalanine or tryptophan, so a read error is the likely source. This chain connects TRBV12-3 or TRBV12-4 to TRBJ2-4, with D unclear. V lost 6 bases and J 7 bases, leaving 10 bases between the germline ends. The length of the CDR3 is 12 residues. The CDR3 DNA reads as TGTGCCAGCAGCCAGACACGGAACATTCAGTACATC. Protein sequence: CASSQTRNIQYI.

In this sample, this clonotype turned up many times. The chain recombines TRBV12-3 or TRBV12-4 with TRBJ2-7, with D hard to call. This CDR3 contains 13 residues. V was cut by 2 bases and J by 2 bases, with 7 bases left in between. The CDR3 DNA reads as TGTGCCAGCAGTTTAAGGGCCACCTACGAGCAGTACTTC. Residues: CASSLRATYEQYF.

The chain uses TRBV7-8 and TRBJ1-2, with D perhaps matching TRBD1 (6 bases). The CDR3 consists of 12 residues. The V and J ends lost 5 bases and 10 bases respectively, with 14 bases between them. Germline V gene sequence: CDR1 SGHVS, CDR2 FQNEAQ. CDR3 amino acids: CASSLRAGDYTF. The CDR3 DNA reads as TGTGCCAGCAGCCTGCGGGCAGGGGACTACACCTTC.

This clonotype has ten or more counts. The gene calls are TRBV12-3 or TRBV12-4 and TRBJ2-7; the match to TRBD1 covers 9 bases. J was trimmed by 2 bases and V by 7 bases; bases with no gene match: 6. CDR3 length: 14 amino acids. The CDR3 region is CASKGQGLTYEQYF. DNA for the CDR3: TGTGCCAGCAAAGGACAGGGGTTAACCTACGAGCAGTACTTC.

This clonotype was counted ten times or more. The chain is built from TRBV29-1 and TRBJ2-7; D may be TRBD1 (5 bases). CDR1 SQVTM and CDR2 ANQGSEA come from the germline V gene. The CDR3 covers 13 residues. V was shortened by 6 bases and J by 2 bases, with 14 bases between the two germline ends. CDR3 bases: TGCAGCGTCAGGGCCCCAGCGACCTACGAGCAGTACTTC. This codes for CSVRAPATYEQYF.

This clonotype was seen repeatedly, ten times or more. The V gene is TRBV20-1, the J gene TRBJ1-2; D unresolved. V was pared by 5 bases and J by 4 bases, with 8 bases between. This CDR3 contains 11 residues. The germline gives CDR1 DFQATT, CDR2 SNEGSKA (reference sequence). Here the CDR3 DNA reads TGCAGTGCTCCCGAGGGCTATGGCTACACCTTC. Its translation is CSAPEGYGYTF.

This clonotype was seen many times. The rearrangement uses TRBV29-1 and TRBJ2-1; 9 nucleotides agree with TRBD1. There are 13 residues in the CDR3. J lost 7 bases, V lost 3 bases, and 4 bases had no gene match. The germline gives CDR1 SQVTM, CDR2 ANQGSEA. The CDR3 protein is CSVETGGYNEQFF. DNA for the CDR3: TGCAGCGTTGAGACAGGGGGATATAATGAGCAGTTCTTC.

Ten or more counts support this clonotype. The chain uses TRBV10-3 and TRBJ2-3; TRBD2 is a possible D gene (6 bases). CDR3 length: 14 amino acids. The ends were cut back, 10 bases at V and 3 bases at J, with 17 bases in the middle. CDR1 is ENHRY, CDR2 SYGVKD, per germline. CDR3: CATSAGSGTDTQYF. The CDR3 coding sequence is TGTGCCACCTCCGCCGGGAGCGGGACAGATACGCAGTATTTT.